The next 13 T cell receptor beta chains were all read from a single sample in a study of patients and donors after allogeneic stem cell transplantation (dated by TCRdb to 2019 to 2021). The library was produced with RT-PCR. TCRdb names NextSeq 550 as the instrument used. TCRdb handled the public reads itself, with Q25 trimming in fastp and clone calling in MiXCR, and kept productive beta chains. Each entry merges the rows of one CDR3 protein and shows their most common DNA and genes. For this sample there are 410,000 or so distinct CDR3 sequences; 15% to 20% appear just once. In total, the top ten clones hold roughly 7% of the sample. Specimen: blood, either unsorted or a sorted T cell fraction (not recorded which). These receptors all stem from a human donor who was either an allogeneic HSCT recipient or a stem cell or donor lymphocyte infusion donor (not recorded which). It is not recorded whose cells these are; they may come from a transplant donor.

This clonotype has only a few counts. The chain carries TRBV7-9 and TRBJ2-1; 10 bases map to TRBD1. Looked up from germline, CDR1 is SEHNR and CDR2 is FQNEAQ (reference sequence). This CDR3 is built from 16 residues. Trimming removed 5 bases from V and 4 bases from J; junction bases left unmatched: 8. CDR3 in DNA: TGTGCCAGCAGCCCATCCGGGACAGGGGCGTACAATGAGCAGTTCTTC. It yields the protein CASSPSGTGAYNEQFF. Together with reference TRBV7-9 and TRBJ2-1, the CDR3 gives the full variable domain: DTGVSQNPRHKITKRGQNVTFRCDPISEHNRLYWYRQTLGQGPEFLTYFQNEAQLEKSRLLSDRFSAERPKGSFSTLEIQRTEQGDSAMYLCASSPSGTGAYNEQFFGPGTRLTVL.

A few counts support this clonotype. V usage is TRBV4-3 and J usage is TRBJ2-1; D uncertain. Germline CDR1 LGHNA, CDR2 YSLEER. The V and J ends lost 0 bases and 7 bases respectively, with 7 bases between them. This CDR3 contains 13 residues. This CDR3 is CASSQDGVNEQFF. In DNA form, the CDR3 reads TGCGCCAGCAGCCAAGATGGAGTTAATGAGCAGTTCTTC.

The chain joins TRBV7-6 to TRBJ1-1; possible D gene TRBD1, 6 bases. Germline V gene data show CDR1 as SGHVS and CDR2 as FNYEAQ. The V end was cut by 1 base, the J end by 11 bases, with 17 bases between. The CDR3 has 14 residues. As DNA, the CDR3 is TGTGCCAGCAGCTTAGGGGGACATCCACTGGGGGCTTTCTTT. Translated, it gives CASSLGGHPLGAFF.

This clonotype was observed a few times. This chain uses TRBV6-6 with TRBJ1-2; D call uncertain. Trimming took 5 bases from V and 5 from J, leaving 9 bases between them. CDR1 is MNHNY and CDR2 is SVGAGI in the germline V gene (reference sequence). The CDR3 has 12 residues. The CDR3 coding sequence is TGTGCCAGCAGTCAGGACCGGTATGGCTACACCTTC. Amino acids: CASSQDRYGYTF.

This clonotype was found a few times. The CDR3 DNA follows: TGTGCCAGCAGCCGGCGGGCGGGAAACACCATATATTTT. It specifies CASSRRAGNTIYF. The chain recombines TRBV7-2 with TRBJ1-3; D gene ambiguous. CDR1 and CDR2 from the germline V gene are SGHTA and FQGNSA. The CDR3 is 13 residues long. Trimming removed 5 bases at V and 4 bases at J, with 9 bases between.

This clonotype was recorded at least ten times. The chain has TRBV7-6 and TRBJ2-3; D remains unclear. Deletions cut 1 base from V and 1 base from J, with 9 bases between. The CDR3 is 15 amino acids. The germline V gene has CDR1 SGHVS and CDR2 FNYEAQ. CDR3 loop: CASSLGQTGTDTQYF. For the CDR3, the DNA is TGTGCCAGCAGCTTAGGGCAGACCGGCACAGATACGCAGTATTTT.

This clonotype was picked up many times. CDR3 sequence: CASSSGDFYEQYF. The CDR3, as DNA: TGCGCCAGCAGCTCCGGGGACTTCTACGAGCAGTACTTC. This chain uses TRBV5-1 with TRBJ2-7; D may be TRBD2 (6 bases). CDR1 and CDR2 from the germline V gene are SGHRS and YFSETQ. The CDR3 runs to 13 residues. The V end was cut by 3 bases, the J end by 3 bases, with 10 bases between.

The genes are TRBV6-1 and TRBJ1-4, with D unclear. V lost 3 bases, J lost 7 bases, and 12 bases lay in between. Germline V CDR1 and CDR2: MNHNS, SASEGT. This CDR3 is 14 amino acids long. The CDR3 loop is CASSEGRVLEKLFF. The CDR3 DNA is TGTGCCAGCAGTGAGGGTAGGGTTCTTGAAAAACTGTTTTTT.

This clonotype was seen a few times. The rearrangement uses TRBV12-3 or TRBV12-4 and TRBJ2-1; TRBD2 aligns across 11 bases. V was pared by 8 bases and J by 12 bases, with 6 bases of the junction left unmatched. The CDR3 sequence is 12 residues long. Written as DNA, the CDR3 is TGTGCCAGCGGTCGTCTAGCGGGAGGGCAGTTCTTC. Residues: CASGRLAGGQFF.

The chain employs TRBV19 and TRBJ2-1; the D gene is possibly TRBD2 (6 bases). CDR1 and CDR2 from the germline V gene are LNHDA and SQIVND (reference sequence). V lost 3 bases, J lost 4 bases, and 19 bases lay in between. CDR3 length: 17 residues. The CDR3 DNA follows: TGTGCCAGTAGTATTGGCCCGCTCGGGGGTTCTTACAATGAGCAGTTCTTC. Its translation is CASSIGPLGGSYNEQFF. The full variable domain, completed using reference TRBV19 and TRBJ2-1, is DGGITQSPKYLFRKEGQNVTLSCEQNLNHDAMYWYRQDPGQGLRLIYYSQIVNDFQKGDIAEGYSVSREKKESFPLTVTSAQKNPTAFYLCASSIGPLGGSYNEQFFGPGTRLTVL.

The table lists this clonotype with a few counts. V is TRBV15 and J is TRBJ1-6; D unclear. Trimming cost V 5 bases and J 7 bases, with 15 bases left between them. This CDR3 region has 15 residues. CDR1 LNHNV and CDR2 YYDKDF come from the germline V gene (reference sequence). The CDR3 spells CATSPLGPPNSPLHF. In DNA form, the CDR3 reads TGTGCCACCAGCCCCCTAGGGCCTCCGAATTCACCCCTCCACTTT.

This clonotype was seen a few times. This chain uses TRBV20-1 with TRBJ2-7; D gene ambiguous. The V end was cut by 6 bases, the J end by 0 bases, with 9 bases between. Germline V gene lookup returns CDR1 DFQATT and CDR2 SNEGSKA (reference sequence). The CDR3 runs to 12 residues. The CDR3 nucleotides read TGCAGTGCCGCGCGGTACTCCTACGAGCAGTACTTC. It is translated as CSAARYSYEQYF.

CDR3 nucleotides: TGTGCCAGCAGCTCACCCGGACTAGTCTTAGATACGCAGTATTTT. The encoded protein is CASSSPGLVLDTQYF. V and J are TRBV7-6 and TRBJ2-3, with TRBD2 matching 7 bases. The CDR3 totals 15 residues. The V gene's germline CDR1 is SGHVS and CDR2 FNYEAQ. V shed 4 bases, J shed 5 bases, and the junction held 9 bases outside the gene matches.